Following are 3 T cell receptor beta chains from one sample sequenced in a study of cytomegalovirus exposure and HLA in healthy donors. This PCR relied on a set of 60 Vbeta primers and 13 Jbeta primers. This table comes from immunoSEQ multiplex PCR, and its TCRdb copy is limited to in-frame clones, with some not included. This sample's table reports around 29,000 clones. Sequences were obtained from PBMCs. These receptors all stem from a man in his thirties or forties in good health and CMV-seronegative.

The rearrangement joins TRBV5-1 to TRBJ2-6; 7 bases are a match to TRBD2. CDR1 and CDR2 (germline): SGHRS, YFSETQ. The CDR3 is 16 amino acids. V shed 0 bases and J 10 bases; nucleotides not matched to a gene: 10. This CDR3 reads CASSLAIGGDRNVLTF. CDR3 nucleotide sequence: TGCGCCAGCAGCTTGGCCATTGGGGGGGACCGAAACGTCCTGACTTTC.

This chain joins TRBV4-1 and TRBJ2-7, with D perhaps matching TRBD1 (5 bases). The V gene's germline CDR1 is MGHRA and CDR2 YSYEKL. The ends were cut back, 0 bases at V and 3 bases at J, with 9 bases in the middle. The CDR3 spans 14 residues. The CDR3 loop reads CASSQETVFYEQYF. CDR3 DNA: TGCGCCAGCAGCCAAGAGACAGTTTTCTACGAGCAGTACTTC.

The chain is built from TRBV18 and TRBJ1-5; tentative D call: TRBD1 (6 bases). Germline V gene lookup returns CDR1 KGHSH and CDR2 LQKENI. V was cut by 3 bases and J by 2 bases, with 14 bases left in between. The CDR3 consists of 16 residues. DNA for the CDR3: TGTGCCAGCTCACCCCCCGTGAACAGGGGCAATCAGCCCCAGCATTTT. It codes for CASSPPVNRGNQPQHF.